These T cell receptor beta chains were read from a single sample in a study of blood T cell repertoires in COVID-19. Libraries were prepared by immunoSEQ multiplex PCR; TCRdb keeps only in-frame clonotypes and omits some of them. The repertoire holds 40,000 to 50,000 clones, with roughly four fifths as singletons. The sequenced material came from peripheral blood. The source is a man aged 40-49 years with active or convalescent COVID-19. Each CDR3 is given with its conserved first and last residue. D genes are given only for firm matches. Clone size, where shown, is once, few, many, or a class for clones that have expanded.

size	V	J	D	DNA	CDR3
NA	TRBV9	TRBJ2-1	TRBD2	TGTGCCAGCAGCGCTACCGGGACTAGCGGGAGCAATGAGCAGTTCTTC	CASSATGTSGSNEQFF
NA	TRBV19	TRBJ1-2	TRBD1	TGTGCCAGTAGTAGGGACAGCGAACGGTATGGCTACACCTTC	CASSRDSERYGYTF
NA	TRBV7-2	TRBJ2-5	TRBD1	TGTGCCAGCACCCAAAGGGGGCTGCAGGCCCAAGAGACCCAGTACTTC	CASTQRGLQAQETQYF
NA	TRBV6-6	TRBJ1-1	NA	TGTGCCAGCAGTTTATCAGAAAACACTGAAGCTTTCTTT	CASSLSENTEAFF
NA	TRBV29-1	TRBJ2-1	NA	TGCAGCGCCCAAGGGGTTGATGAGCAGTTCTTC	CSAQGVDEQFF
NA	TRBV20-1	TRBJ1-1	NA	TGTACCGCTAGCCCAGGGGAGACGGCTTTCTTT	CTASPGETAFF
NA	TRBV11-3	TRBJ2-3	TRBD2	TGTGCCAGCAGCCCGATGGAGCGGGGAGATAGCACAGATACGCAGTATTTT	CASSPMERGDSTDTQYF
NA	TRBV6-4	TRBJ1-2	NA	TGTGCCAGCAGGGCGGGAGCCTATCCGGATTGTGGCTACACCTTC	CASRAGAYPDCGYTF
NA	TRBV30	TRBJ1-1	NA	TGTGCCTGGAGTGCGCTACTGGGGGGGGTAAAAGCTGAAGCTTTCTTT	CAWSALLGGVKAEAFF
NA	TRBV30	TRBJ2-4	TRBD2	TGTGCCTGGGGTAGCGGGAGGGTAGCCAAAAACATTCAGTACTTC	CAWGSGRVAKNIQYF
NA	TRBV3-1/TRBV3-2	TRBJ1-5	NA	TGTGCCAGCAGCTCCCGCGGTAGCAATCAGCCCCAGCATTTT	CASSSRGSNQPQHF
NA	TRBV25-1	TRBJ2-5	NA	TGTGCCAGCAGTGAGCCGAGGGGGGGGCAAGAGACCCAGTACTTC	CASSEPRGGQETQYF
NA	TRBV18	TRBJ2-7	TRBD1	TGTGCCAGCTCTGGACAGGCCTACGAGCAGTACTTC	CASSGQAYEQYF
few	TRBV19	TRBJ1-1	NA	TGTGCCAGTAGTATGGGCCCCCAGGCCACTGAAGCTTTCTTT	CASSMGPQATEAFF
NA	TRBV24-1	TRBJ2-1	TRBD1	TGTGCCACCAGCCCCGGGACAGGGAATTTGAATGAGCAGTTCTTC	CATSPGTGNLNEQFF
NA	TRBV11-2	TRBJ1-1	TRBD1	TGTGCCAGCAGCTGGGACAGGGACACTGAAGCTTTCTTT	CASSWDRDTEAFF
NA	TRBV18	TRBJ1-1	NA	TGTGCCAGCTCACCACCGATGGGGGCGGGCACTGAAGCTTTCTTT	CASSPPMGAGTEAFF
NA	TRBV19	TRBJ1-5	NA	TGTGCCAGTAGTATAGAAGTTGGCCCCCAGCATTTT	CASSIEVGPQHF
NA	TRBV25-1	TRBJ2-2	NA	TGTGCCAGCGGACAAAGTGGTTCAACCGGGGAGCTGTTTTTT	CASGQSGSTGELFF
few	TRBV5-4	TRBJ1-2	NA	TGTGCCAGCAGCCCAGTCCGGGACAACTTACCCACCTTC	CASSPVRDNLPTF
NA	TRBV5-4	TRBJ2-3	NA	TGTGCCAGCAGCTTGCCGCCCGCCGGAGATACGCAGTATTTT	CASSLPPAGDTQYF
NA	TRBV24-1	TRBJ2-1	TRBD2	TGTGCCACCAGTGGCCCGAGAGGGACTAGCGGGGGCCAAAGCTCCTACAATGAGCAGTTCTTC	CATSGPRGTSGGQSSYNEQFF
NA	TRBV12-3/TRBV12-4	TRBJ1-3	NA	TGTGCCAGCACCGCACAGGGAGACACCATATATTTT	CASTAQGDTIYF
NA	TRBV10-2	TRBJ2-1	TRBD2	TGCGCCAGCAGTGGTAGCGGGAGTCCTGAGCAGTTCTTC	CASSGSGSPEQFF
once	TRBV9	TRBJ2-1	TRBD1	TGTGCCAGCAGCGTAGTGGCAGGGGGCGTCCTTAATGAGCAGTTCTTC	CASSVVAGGVLNEQFF
NA	TRBV9	TRBJ2-1	TRBD2	TGTGCCAGCAGCGTAGTTAGCGGGAGAGGTGATGAGCAGTTCTTC	CASSVVSGRGDEQFF
once	TRBV5-6	TRBJ1-2	NA	TGTGCCAGCAGCCCCGACGGGAACTATGGCTACACCTTC	CASSPDGNYGYTF
NA	TRBV15	TRBJ2-7	TRBD2	TGTGCCACCAGCAGAGATCTACTAGCGGGGGGTTACGTGCAGTACTTC	CATSRDLLAGGYVQYF
NA	TRBV19	TRBJ2-5	NA	TGTGCCAGTAGTATAGCCGCTGGGCCCCCAGAGACCCAGTACTTC	CASSIAAGPPETQYF
NA	TRBV27	TRBJ2-3	NA	TGTGCCAGCAGTTTCTCAGATACGCAGTATTTT	CASSFSDTQYF
NA	TRBV28	TRBJ1-2	TRBD1	TGTGCCAGCAGTAGGGGACAGGGAGACGGCGGCTACACCTTC	CASSRGQGDGGYTF